This T cell receptor beta chain was found in a study of shared clonotypes between healthy human individuals. Across the whole study: Per donor, three plates held CD4 naive cells, three held CD4 memory, two held CD8 naive and one held CD8 memory.

Measured with immunoSEQ multiplex PCR; TCRdb has only the in-frame clones, and not every one. Found here are about 710,000 clones, 55% to 75% of them singletons; the top ten hold about 1.7%. The donors, all of them Caucasian adults, lived in Nashville, Tennessee. Regarding the study as a whole: Relative to clonotypes present in all four donors, those not shared had lower generation probabilities.

Notes on this clone: What it recognizes is unknown.

Between the trimmed V and J ends, which lost 8 bases and 0 bases, there was a span of 16 bases. Germline-derived CDR1 and CDR2 are KGHSH and LQKENI. The CDR3 loop spans 16 amino acids. The chain carries TRBV18 and TRBJ2-2; TRBD2 might be the D (6 bases). The specimen sequenced was memory CD4+ T cells sorted from blood. The subset here: CD45RA-negative fraction. This sequence was found in a woman aged 25-40 years in good health. The CDR3: CASTNRRGANTGELFF. The CDR3, as DNA: TGTGCCAGCACTAACCGGCGCGGGGCGAACACCGGGGAGCTGTTTTTT.